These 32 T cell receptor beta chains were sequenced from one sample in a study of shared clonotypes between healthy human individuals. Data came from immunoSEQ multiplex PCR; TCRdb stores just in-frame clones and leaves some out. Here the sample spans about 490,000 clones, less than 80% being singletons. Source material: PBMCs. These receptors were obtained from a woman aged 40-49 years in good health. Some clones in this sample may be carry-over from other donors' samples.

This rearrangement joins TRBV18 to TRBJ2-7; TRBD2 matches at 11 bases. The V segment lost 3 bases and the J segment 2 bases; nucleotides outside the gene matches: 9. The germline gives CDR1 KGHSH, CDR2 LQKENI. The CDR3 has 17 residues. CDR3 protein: CASSPPGLADQAYEQYF. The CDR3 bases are TGTGCCAGCTCACCCCCGGGACTAGCGGATCAAGCCTACGAGCAGTACTTC. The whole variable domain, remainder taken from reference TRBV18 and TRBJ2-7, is NAGVMQNPRHLVRRRGQEARLRCSPMKGHSHVYWYRQLPEEGLKFMVYLQKENIIDESGMPKERFSAEFPKEGPSILRIQQVVRGDSAAYFCASSPPGLADQAYEQYFGPGTRLTVT.

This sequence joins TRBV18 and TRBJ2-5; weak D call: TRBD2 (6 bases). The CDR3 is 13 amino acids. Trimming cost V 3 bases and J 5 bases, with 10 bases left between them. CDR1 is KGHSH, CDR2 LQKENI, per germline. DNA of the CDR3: TGTGCCAGCTCACCCGGGGGACTGGAGACCCAGTACTTC. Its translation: CASSPGGLETQYF.

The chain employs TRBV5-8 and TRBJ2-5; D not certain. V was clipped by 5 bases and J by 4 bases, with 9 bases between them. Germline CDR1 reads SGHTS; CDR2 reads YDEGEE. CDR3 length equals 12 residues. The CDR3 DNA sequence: TGTGCCAGCAGAGCGTGGGGAGAGACCCAGTACTTC. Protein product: CASRAWGETQYF.

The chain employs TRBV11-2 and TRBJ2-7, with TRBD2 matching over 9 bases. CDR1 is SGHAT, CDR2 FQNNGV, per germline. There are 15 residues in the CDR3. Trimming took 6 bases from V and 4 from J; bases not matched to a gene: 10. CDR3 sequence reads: CASSPVAGAPYEQYF. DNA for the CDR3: TGTGCCAGCAGTCCAGTAGCGGGAGCTCCTTACGAGCAGTACTTC.

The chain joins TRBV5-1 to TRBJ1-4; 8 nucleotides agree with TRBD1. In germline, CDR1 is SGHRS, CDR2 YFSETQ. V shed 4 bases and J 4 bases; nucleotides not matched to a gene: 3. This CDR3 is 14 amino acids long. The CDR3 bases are TGCGCCAGCAGCCCAGGACAGGGTAATGAAAAACTGTTTTTT. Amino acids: CASSPGQGNEKLFF.

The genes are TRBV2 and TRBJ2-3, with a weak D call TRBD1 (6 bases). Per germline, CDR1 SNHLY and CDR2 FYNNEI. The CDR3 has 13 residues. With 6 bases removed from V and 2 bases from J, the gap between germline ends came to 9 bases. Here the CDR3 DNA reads TGTGCCAGCAGCAGGACAGACACAGATACGCAGTATTTT. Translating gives CASSRTDTDTQYF.

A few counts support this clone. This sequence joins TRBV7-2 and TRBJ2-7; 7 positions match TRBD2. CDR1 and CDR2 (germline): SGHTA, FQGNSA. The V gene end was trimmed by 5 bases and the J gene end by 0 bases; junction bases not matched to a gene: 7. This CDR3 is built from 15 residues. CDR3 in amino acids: CASSERGQSSYEQYF. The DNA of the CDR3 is TGTGCCAGCAGCGAGCGGGGCCAAAGCTCCTACGAGCAGTACTTC.

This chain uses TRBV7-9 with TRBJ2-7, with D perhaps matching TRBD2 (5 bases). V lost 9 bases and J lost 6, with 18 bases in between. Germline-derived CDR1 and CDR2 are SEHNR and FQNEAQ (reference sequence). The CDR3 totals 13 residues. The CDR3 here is CASSLAQASEQYF. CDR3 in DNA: TGTGCCAGTTCTCTAGCTCAGGCCTCCGAGCAGTACTTC.

DNA for the CDR3: TGTGCCACCTCCCGGTGGGGCCTAGGAAACACCATATATTTT. This sequence encodes CATSRWGLGNTIYF. The genes are TRBV28 and TRBJ1-3, with D possibly TRBD1 on 5 matching bases. CDR3 length: 14 amino acids. Trimming cost V 10 bases and J 4 bases, with 17 bases left between them. Germline V gene data show CDR1 as MDHEN and CDR2 as SYDVKM.

The CDR3 is CASSLAGTGIQETQYF. DNA of the CDR3: TGCGCCAGCAGCTTGGCCGGGACAGGTATACAAGAGACCCAGTACTTC. The rearrangement uses TRBV5-1 and TRBJ2-5, with 8 bases aligning to TRBD1. Trimming cost V 0 bases and J 2 bases; bases outside gene matches: 6. The CDR3 contains 16 residues. Germline CDR1 reads SGHRS; CDR2 reads YFSETQ.

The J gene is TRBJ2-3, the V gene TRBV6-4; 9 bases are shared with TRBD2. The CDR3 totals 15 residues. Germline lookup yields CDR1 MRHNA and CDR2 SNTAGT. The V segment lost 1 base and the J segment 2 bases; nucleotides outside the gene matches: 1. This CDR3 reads CASSDLAGATDTQYF. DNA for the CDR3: TGTGCCAGCAGTGACTTAGCGGGAGCCACAGATACGCAGTATTTT.

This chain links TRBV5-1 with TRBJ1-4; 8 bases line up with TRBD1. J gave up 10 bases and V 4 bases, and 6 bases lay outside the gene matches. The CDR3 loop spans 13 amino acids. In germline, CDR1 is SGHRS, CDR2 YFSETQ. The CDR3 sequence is CASSLGQGSKLFF. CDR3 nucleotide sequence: TGCGCCAGCAGCCTAGGACAGGGCTCAAAACTGTTTTTT.

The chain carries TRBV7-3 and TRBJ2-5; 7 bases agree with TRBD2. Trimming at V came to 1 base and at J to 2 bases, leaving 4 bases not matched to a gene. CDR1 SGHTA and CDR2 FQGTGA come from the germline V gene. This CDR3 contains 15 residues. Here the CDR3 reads CASSLNAGVQETQYF. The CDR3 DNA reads TGTGCCAGCAGCTTAAACGCGGGAGTACAAGAGACCCAGTACTTC.

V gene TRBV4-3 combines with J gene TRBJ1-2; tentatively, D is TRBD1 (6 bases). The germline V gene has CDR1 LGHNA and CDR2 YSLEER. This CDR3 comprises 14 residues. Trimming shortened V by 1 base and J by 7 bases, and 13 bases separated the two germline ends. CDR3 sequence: CASSQAGGAVGYTF. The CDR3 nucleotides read TGCGCCAGCAGCCAAGCGGGGGGGGCGGTTGGCTACACCTTC.

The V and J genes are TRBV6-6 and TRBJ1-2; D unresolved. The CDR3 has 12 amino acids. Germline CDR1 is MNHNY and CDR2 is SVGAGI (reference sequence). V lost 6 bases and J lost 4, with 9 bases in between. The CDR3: CASRMNSYGYTF. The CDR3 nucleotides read TGTGCCAGCAGGATGAATTCCTATGGCTACACCTTC.

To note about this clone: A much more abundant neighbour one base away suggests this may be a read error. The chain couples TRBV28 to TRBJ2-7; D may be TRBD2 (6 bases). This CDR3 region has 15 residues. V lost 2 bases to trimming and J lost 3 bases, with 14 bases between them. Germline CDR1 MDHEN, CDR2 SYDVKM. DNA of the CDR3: TGTGCCAGCAGTTTAAGGAGCGGGTACCGCTACGAGCAGTACTTC. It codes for CASSLRSGYRYEQYF.

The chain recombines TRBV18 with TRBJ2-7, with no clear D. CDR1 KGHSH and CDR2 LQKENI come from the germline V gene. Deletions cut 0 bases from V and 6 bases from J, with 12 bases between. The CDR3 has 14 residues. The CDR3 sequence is CASSPPNSGSEQYF. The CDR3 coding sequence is TGTGCCAGCTCACCACCGAATTCCGGTTCCGAGCAGTACTTC.

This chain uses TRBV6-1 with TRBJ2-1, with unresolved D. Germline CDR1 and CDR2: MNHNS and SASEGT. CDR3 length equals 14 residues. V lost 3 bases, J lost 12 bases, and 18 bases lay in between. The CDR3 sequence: CASSEGPGGVRQFF. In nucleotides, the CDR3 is TGTGCCAGCAGTGAGGGTCCCGGTGGGGTGAGGCAGTTCTTC.

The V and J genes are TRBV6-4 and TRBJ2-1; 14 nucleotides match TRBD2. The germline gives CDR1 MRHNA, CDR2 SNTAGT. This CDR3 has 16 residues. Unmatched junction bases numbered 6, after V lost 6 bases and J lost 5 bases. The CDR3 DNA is TGTGCCAGCAGCCCTGAGGGACTAGCGGGAGACAATGAGCAGTTCTTC. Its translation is CASSPEGLAGDNEQFF.

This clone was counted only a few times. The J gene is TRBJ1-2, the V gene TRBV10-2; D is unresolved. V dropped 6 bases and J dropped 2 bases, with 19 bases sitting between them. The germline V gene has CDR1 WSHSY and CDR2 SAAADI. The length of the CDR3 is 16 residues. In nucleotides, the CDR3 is TGCGCCAGCAGCGAACAGATCCGGACGGGGAACTATGGCTACACCTTC. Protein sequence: CASSEQIRTGNYGYTF.

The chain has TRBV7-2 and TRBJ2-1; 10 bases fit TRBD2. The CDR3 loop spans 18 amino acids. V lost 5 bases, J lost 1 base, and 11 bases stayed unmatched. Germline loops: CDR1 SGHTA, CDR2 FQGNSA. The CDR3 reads CASSPAASGSSSYNEQFF. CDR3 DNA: TGTGCCAGCAGCCCCGCAGCTAGCGGGAGTAGTTCCTACAATGAGCAGTTCTTC.

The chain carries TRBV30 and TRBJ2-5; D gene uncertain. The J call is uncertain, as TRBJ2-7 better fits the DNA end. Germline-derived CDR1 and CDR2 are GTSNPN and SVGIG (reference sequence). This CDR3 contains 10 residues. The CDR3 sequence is CAWSRYEQYF. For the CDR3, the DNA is TGTGCCTGGAGCCGCTACGAGCAGTACTTC.

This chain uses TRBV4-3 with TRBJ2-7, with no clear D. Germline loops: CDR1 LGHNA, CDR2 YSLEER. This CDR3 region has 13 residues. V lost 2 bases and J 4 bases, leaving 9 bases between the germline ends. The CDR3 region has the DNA TGCGCCAGCAGCCAAATTGAAGGTTACGAGCAGTACTTC. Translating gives CASSQIEGYEQYF.

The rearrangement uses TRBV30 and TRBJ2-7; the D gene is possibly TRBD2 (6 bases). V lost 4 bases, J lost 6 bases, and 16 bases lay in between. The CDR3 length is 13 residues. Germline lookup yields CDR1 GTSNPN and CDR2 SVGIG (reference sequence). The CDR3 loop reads CAWKGGSPGEQYF. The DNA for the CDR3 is TGTGCCTGGAAGGGAGGTAGTCCTGGCGAGCAGTACTTC.

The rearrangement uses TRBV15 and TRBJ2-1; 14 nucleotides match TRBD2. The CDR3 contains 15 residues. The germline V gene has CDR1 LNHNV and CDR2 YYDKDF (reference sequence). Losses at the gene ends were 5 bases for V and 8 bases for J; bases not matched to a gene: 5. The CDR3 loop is CATSGGLAGVYEQFF. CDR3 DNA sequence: TGTGCCACCAGCGGGGGACTAGCGGGAGTCTATGAGCAGTTCTTC.

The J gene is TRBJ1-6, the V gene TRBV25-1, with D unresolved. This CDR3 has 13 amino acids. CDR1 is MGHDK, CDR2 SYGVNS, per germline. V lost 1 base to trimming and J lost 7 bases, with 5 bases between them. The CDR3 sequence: CASSELWNSPLHF. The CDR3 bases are TGTGCCAGCAGTGAATTATGGAATTCACCCCTCCACTTT.

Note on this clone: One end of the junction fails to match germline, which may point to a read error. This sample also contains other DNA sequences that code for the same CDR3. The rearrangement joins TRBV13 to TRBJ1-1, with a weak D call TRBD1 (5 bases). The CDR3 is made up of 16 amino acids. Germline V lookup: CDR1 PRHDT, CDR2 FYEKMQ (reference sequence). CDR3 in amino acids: CASSRKYGQRNTEAFF. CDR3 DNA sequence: TGTGCCAGCAGCCGGAAGTACGGACAACGGAACACTGAGGCTTTCTTT.

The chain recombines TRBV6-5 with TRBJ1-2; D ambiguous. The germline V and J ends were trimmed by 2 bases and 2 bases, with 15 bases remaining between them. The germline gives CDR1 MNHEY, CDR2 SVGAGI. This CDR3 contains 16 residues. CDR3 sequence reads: CASSYHPRGGNYGYTF. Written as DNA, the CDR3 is TGTGCCAGCAGTTACCACCCCCGTGGAGGAAACTATGGCTACACCTTC.

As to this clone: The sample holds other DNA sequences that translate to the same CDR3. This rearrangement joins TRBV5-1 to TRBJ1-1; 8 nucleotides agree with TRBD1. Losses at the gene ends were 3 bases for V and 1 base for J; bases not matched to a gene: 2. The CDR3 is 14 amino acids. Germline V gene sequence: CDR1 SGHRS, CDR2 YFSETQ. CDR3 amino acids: CASSSGQENTEAFF. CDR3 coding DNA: TGCGCCAGCAGCTCGGGACAGGAGAACACTGAAGCTTTCTTT.

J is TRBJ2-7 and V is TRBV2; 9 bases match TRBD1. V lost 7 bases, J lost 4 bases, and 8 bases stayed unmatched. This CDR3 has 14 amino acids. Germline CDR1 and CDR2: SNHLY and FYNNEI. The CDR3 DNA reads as TGTGCCAGCATTAGGGACAGGGATAGGTACGAGCAGTACTTC. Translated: CASIRDRDRYEQYF.

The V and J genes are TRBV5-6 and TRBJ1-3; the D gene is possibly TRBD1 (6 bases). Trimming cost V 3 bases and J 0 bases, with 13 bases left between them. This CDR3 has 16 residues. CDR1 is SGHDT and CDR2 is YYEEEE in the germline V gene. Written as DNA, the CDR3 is TGTGCCAGCAGCTGGGGAACAGGGAGCTCTGGAAACACCATATATTTT. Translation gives CASSWGTGSSGNTIYF.

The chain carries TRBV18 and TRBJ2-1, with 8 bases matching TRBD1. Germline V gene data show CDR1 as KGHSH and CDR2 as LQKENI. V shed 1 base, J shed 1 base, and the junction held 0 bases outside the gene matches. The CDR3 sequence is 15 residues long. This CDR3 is CASSPRQGSYNEQFF. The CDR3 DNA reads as TGTGCCAGCTCACCACGACAGGGGTCCTACAATGAGCAGTTCTTC.